The sequence of this TCR beta chain was determined in a study of cytomegalovirus exposure and HLA in healthy donors. In the study overall: The same platform as the approximately 700 first-cohort repertoires was used for the 130 or so validation repertoires, a later analysis reported. Study results and caveats: Most TCR sequences were seen very rarely across donors, but some public TCRs occurred in many. Reports described diagnosis of cytomegalovirus status by the classifier as highly specific and sensitive. Investigators reported 150 to 200 TCR beta chains as tied to cytomegalovirus.

Here immunoSEQ multiplex PCR was the method, and the copy in TCRdb shows in-frame clones only, minus some. The data hold roughly 190,000 clones, with about 82% observed a single time. As for this clone: Its antigen is not identified.

The CDR3 totals 13 residues. In germline, CDR1 is KGHSH, CDR2 LQKENI. V dropped 6 bases and J dropped 3 bases, with 9 bases sitting between them. The origin of this receptor is a woman aged 18 to 35 in good health and CMV-seronegative. The sequenced sample was PBMCs. The genes are TRBV18 and TRBJ2-1, with D perhaps matching TRBD1 (6 bases). In DNA, the CDR3 is TGTGCCAGCTCGACAGGAAACTACAATGAGCAGTTCTTC. Protein: CASSTGNYNEQFF.